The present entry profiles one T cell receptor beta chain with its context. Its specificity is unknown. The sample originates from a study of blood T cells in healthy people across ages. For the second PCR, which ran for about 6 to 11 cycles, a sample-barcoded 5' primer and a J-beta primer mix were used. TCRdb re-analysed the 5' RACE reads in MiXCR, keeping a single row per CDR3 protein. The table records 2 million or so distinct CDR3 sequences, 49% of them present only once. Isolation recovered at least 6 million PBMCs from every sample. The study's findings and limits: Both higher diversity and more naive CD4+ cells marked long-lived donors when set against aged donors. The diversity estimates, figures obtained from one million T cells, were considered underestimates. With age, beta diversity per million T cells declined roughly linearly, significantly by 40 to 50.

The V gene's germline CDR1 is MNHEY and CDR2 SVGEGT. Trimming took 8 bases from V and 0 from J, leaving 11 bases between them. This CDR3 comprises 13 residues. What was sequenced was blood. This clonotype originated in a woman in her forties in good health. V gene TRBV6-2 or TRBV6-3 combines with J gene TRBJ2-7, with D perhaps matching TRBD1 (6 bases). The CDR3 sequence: CASEDSSSYEQYF. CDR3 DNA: TGTGCCAGCGAGGACAGTAGCTCCTACGAGCAGTACTTC.